Below, one TCR beta chain is given with its context. This clonotype was seen ten or more times. No antigen is known for it. No base quality values were provided; no much bigger clone lies one nucleotide off. The sample is drawn from a study of T cell repertoires in cytomegalovirus infection (dated by TCRdb to between 2018 and 2021). Background for the entire study: Donor HLA type was relevant to the analysis, as public TCR beta signatures indicated carriage of CMV infection together with the matching HLA type.

General findings and caveats noted by the study authors: The ex vivo response was dominated by HLA-C-restricted CMV-specific TCR beta clonotypes, and the single most frequent clonotype in two of eight donors was supplied by these HLA-C-restricted clonotypes. In both this cohort and an independent cohort of 300 to 450 donors, the cumulative frequency of public TCR beta family members distinguished carriers of CMV infection plus the relevant HLA type.

Instrument used: Illumina HiSeq 1500. Starting from the raw public reads, TCRdb applied fastp trimming at Q25, assembled clones with MiXCR and retained in-frame beta chains. Rows are unified per CDR3 protein, each entry keeping the most common DNA and genes. This sample lists roughly 250,000 distinct CDR3 sequences; roughly an eighth were detected once. The ten top clones hold 1.6% of the sample. The receptor comes from a human donor in good health (CMV status not recorded). Some clones in this sample may be carry-over from other donors' samples. Sequencing was carried out using PBMCs.

The CDR3: CSARVSGGGDTQYF. The bases read TGCAGTGCTAGAGTGAGCGGGGGGGGAGATACGCAGTATTTT. This sequence uses TRBV20-1 and TRBJ2-3, with 10 bases matching TRBD2. Trimming takes 1 base off V and 5 bases off J; junction bases not matched to a gene: 3. The CDR3, cysteine through phenylalanine, is 14 amino acids long. Only CDR3 DNA remains: 42 bases, in frame from the first base. CDR1 and CDR2 were assigned from the germline V gene (reference sequence) as DFQATT and SNEGSKA.